The sequence of this T cell receptor beta chain was determined in a study of cytomegalovirus exposure and HLA in healthy donors. Study results and limitations: TCR beta chains numbering some 160 were designated cytomegalovirus-associated. In a later analysis, HLA-associated beta chains showed higher expansion and lower generation probabilities than comparable chains.

The PCR used 60 Vbeta and 13 Jbeta primers. Using immunoSEQ multiplex PCR, the repertoire was profiled, and TCRdb retains in-frame clones only, with some absent. The sample records 100,000 to 150,000 clones, around four fifths being singletons. Germline CDR1 reads MNHEY; CDR2 reads SVGAGI. V shed 2 bases, J shed 5 bases, and the junction held 4 bases outside the gene matches. The CDR3 length is 16 residues. In the case of this clone: Its antigen is not identified.

Regarding donors, all were healthy bone marrow donors. The clonotype was recovered from a male donor in good health and CMV-seronegative. V gene TRBV6-5 combines with J gene TRBJ2-2; TRBD1 agrees at 11 bases. Sequencing was carried out using PBMCs. In DNA, the CDR3 is TGTGCCAGCAGTTACCTTGGGACAGGGGGTACCGGGGAGCTGTTTTTT. Its translation is CASSYLGTGGTGELFF.